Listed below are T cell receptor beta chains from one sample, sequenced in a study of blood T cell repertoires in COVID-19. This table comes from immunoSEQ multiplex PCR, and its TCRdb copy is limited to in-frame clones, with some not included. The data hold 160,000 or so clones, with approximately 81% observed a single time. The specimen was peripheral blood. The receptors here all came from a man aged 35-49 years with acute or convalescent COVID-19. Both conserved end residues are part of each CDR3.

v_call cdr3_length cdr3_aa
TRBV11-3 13 CASSLRGGYEQYF
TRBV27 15 CASSSALAGWTEAFF
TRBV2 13 CASRTFEGDEQYF
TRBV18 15 CASSHQTDRTEEQYF
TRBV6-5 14 CASSIGTAGQPQHF
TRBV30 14 CAWSFQVLPYEQYF
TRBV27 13 CASSLQGEAGYTF
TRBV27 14 CASSERDFVGGYTF
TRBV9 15 CASSTNSGGYNEQFF
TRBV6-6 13 CASSQQGEYEQYF
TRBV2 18 CASSESSYARQGLYGYTF
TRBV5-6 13 CASSPGVGNEQYF
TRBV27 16 CASRPLGQGNNQPQHF
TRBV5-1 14 CASSFGQGNYGYTF
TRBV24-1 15 CATSDSTGGANGYTF
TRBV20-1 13 CSASPSGGYEQYF
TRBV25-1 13 CASSGQGVYGYTF
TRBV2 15 CASSETGTRGDTQYF
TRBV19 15 CASSIRGGPDTEAFF
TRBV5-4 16 CASKERERGAADTQYF
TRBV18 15 CASSPQQGNTYEQYF
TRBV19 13 CASSMLTTGELFF
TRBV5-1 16 CASSSAAQGALGEQYF
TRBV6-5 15 CASTLSTGSNTEAFF
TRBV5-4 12 CASGETGVGYTF
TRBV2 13 CASRATGINEQFF
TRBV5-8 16 CASSLSYQGPTYGYTF
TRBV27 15 CASSSGTGGNEKLFF
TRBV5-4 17 CASSLAGLAGPNYGYTF
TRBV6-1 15 CASSEEQGVSSEQFF
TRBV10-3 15 CATSVTGDGNTEAFF
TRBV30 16 CAWSAGQTSTNEKLFF
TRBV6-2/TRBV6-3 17 CASSQPRQGISNQPQHF
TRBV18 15 CASSIGTGFPGGYTF
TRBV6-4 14 CASSEQGNQGEAFF
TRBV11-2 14 CASSFEARGGEQFF
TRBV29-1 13 CSVESGSGEKLFF